The entry below gives a single T cell receptor beta chain sequence along with its context. What it recognizes is unknown. This table comes from immunoSEQ multiplex PCR, and its TCRdb copy is limited to in-frame clones, with some not included. Altogether about 960,000 clones are present, around three quarters being singletons, with the ten largest covering over 1.3%. The sample comes from a study of shared clonotypes between healthy human individuals. Study-wide results and limits: Limited genetic and exposure-history diversity came from having few donors.

Donors, healthy HIV-negative adults, lacked recent acute infections or vaccinations. CD45RA-negative memory and CD45RA+ naive subsets were split from the CD4+ cells. The CDR3 runs to 14 residues. CDR1 and CDR2 from the germline V gene are SEHNR and FQNEAQ (reference sequence). The trim removed 5 bases at V and 8 bases at J, leaving 10 bases unmatched. This clonotype was sampled from a man between 18 and 35 years old in good health. Sequenced sample: memory CD4+ T cells sorted from blood. Stated subset: CD45RA-negative fraction. V usage is TRBV7-9 and J usage is TRBJ1-2; 8 bases map to TRBD1. The CDR3 DNA reads as TGTGCCAGCAGCCCAAGACAGGGGATGGACGGCTACACCTTC. Its translation is CASSPRQGMDGYTF.